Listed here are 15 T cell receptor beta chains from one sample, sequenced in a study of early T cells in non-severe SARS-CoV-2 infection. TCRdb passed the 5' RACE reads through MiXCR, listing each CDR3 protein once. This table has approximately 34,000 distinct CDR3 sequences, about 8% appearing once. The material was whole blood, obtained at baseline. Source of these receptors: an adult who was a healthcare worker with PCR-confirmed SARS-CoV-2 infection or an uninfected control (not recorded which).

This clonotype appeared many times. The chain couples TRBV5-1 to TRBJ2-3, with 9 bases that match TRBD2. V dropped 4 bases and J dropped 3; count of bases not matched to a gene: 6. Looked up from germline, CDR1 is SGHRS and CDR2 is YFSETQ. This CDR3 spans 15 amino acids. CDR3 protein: CASSRGAGGTDTQYF. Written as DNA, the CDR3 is TGCGCCAGCAGCCGAGGAGCGGGGGGTACAGATACGCAGTATTTT. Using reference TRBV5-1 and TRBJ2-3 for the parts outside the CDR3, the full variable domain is KAGVTQTPRYLIKTRGQQVTLSCSPISGHRSVSWYQQTPGQGLQFLFEYFSETQRNKGNFPGRFSGRQFSNSRSEMNVSTLELGDSALYLCASSRGAGGTDTQYFGPGTRLTVL.

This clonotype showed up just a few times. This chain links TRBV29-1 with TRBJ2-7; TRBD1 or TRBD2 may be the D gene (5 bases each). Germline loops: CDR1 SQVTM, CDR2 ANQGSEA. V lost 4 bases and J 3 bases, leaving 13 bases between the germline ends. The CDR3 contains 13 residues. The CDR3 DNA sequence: TGCAGCGTTGCACCGGTTGGGGGCTACGAGCAGTACTTC. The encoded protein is CSVAPVGGYEQYF.

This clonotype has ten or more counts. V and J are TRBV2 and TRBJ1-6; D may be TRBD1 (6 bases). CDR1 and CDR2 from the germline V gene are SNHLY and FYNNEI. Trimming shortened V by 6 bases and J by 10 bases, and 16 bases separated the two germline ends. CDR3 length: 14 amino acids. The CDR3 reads CASRQEQGHSPLHF. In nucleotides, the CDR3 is TGTGCCAGCAGGCAAGAACAGGGACACTCACCCCTCCACTTT. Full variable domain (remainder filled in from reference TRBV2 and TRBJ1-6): EPEVTQTPSHQVTQMGQEVILRCVPISNHLYFYWYRQILGQKVEFLVSFYNNEISEKSEIFDDQFSVERPDGSNFTLKIRSTKLEDSAMYFCASRQEQGHSPLHFGNGTRLTVT.

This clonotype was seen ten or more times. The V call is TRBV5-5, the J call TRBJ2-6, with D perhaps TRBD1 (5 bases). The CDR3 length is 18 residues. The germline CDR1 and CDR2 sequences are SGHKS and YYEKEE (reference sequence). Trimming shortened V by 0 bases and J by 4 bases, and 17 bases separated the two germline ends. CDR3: CASSLGPGLVSGANVLTF. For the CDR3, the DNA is TGTGCCAGCAGCTTGGGTCCAGGGCTTGTAAGCGGGGCCAACGTCCTGACTTTC.

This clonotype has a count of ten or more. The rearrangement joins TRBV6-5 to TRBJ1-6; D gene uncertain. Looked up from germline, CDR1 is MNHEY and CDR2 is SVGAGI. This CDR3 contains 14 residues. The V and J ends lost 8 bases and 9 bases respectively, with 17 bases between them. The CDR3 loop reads CASATLNLGSPLHF. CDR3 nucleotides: TGTGCCAGCGCGACCTTAAACCTCGGTTCACCCCTCCACTTT.

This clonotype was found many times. Here the CDR3 DNA reads TGTGCCAGCAGGGACAGAACTAATGAAAAACTGTTTTTT. This translates into CASRDRTNEKLFF. The V and J genes are TRBV6-1 and TRBJ1-4, with a weak D call TRBD1 (6 bases). CDR3 size: 13 residues. The germline V gene has CDR1 MNHNS and CDR2 SASEGT. V lost 6 bases, J lost 1 base, and 6 bases lay in between.

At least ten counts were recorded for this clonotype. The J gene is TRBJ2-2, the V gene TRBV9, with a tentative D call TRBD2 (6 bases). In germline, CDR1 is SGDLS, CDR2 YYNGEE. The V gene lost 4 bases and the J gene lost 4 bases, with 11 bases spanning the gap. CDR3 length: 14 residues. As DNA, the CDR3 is TGTGCCAGCAGCCCCACGGGGGTCACCGGGGAGCTGTTTTTT. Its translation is CASSPTGVTGELFF.

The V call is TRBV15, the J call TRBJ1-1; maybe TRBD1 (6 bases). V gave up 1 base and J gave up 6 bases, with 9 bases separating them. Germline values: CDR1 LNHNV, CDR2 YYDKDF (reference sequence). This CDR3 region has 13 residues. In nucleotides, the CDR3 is TGTGCCACCAGCAGAGCAGGGGTGGCTGAAGCTTTCTTT. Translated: CATSRAGVAEAFF. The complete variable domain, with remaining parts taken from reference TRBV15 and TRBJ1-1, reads DAMVIQNPRYQVTQFGKPVTLSCSQTLNHNVMYWYQQKSSQAPKLLFHYYDKDFNNEADTPDNFQSRRPNTSFCFLDIRSPGLGDTAMYLCATSRAGVAEAFFGQGTRLTVV.

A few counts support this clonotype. The CDR3 DNA sequence: TGTGCCAGCAGCTTAGGGTTCCAAGAGACCCAGTACTTC. Amino acid sequence: CASSLGFQETQYF. The chain employs TRBV7-6 and TRBJ2-5; D is uncertain. CDR3 length equals 13 residues. Looked up from germline, CDR1 is SGHVS and CDR2 is FNYEAQ. Trimming stripped 1 base from V and 1 base from J, with 4 bases between.

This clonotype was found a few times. CDR3 bases: TGTGCCAGCAGCTGGGGACAGTCAGCCAAAAACATTCAGTACTTC. This gives the protein CASSWGQSAKNIQYF. The chain uses TRBV7-2 and TRBJ2-4; 7 bases are a match to TRBD1. Germline CDR1 reads SGHTA; CDR2 reads FQGNSA. Germline trimming cut 4 bases from V and 0 bases from J; bases unmatched to any gene: 3. The CDR3 sequence is 15 residues long.

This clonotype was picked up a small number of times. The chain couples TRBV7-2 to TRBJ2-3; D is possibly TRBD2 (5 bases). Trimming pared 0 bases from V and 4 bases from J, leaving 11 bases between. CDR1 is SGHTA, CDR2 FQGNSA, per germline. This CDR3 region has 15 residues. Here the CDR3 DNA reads TGTGCCAGCAGCTTAGCAGGGAGTGGGGCAGATACGCAGTATTTT. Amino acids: CASSLAGSGADTQYF.

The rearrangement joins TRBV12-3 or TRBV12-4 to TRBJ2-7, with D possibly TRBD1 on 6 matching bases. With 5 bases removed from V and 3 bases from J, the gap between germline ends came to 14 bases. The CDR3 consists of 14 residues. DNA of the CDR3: TGTGCCAGCAGTAGGACAGAGACGAGCTACGAGCAGTACTTC. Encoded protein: CASSRTETSYEQYF.

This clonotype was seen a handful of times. The CDR3 nucleotides are TGCGCCAGCAGGCCCCTGGGGGAGACTACTGAAGCTTTCTTT. It specifies CASRPLGETTEAFF. V and J are TRBV10-2 and TRBJ1-1; tentatively, D is TRBD1 (5 bases). This CDR3 contains 14 residues. Trimming left V 6 bases short and J 5 bases short, with 16 bases between. Germline loops: CDR1 WSHSY, CDR2 SAAADI.

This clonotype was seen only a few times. CDR3 region: CAISRAEQNTEAFF. The CDR3 region has the DNA TGTGCCATCAGTAGGGCAGAACAGAACACTGAAGCTTTCTTT. The gene calls are TRBV10-3 and TRBJ1-1, with unresolved D. V lost 5 bases to trimming and J lost 1 base, with 11 bases between them. Germline CDR1 and CDR2: ENHRY and SYGVKD. This CDR3 is 14 amino acids long.

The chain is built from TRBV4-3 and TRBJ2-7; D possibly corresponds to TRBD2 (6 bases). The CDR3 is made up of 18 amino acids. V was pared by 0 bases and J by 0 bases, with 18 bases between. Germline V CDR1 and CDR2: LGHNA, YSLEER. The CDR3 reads CASSQDYGGATLSYEQYF. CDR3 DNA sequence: TGCGCCAGCAGCCAAGATTACGGCGGGGCCACCCTCTCCTACGAGCAGTACTTC.